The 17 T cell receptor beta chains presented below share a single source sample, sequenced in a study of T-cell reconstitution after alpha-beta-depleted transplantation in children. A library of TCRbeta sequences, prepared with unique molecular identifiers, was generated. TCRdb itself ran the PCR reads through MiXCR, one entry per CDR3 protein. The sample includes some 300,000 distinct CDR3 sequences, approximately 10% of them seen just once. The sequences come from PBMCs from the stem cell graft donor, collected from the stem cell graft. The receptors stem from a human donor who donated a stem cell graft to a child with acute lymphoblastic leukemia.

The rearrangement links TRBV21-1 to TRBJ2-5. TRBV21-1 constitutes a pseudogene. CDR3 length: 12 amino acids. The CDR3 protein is CASSKRKETQYF. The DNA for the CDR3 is TGTGCCAGCAGCAAGAGGAAGGAGACCCAGTACTTC.

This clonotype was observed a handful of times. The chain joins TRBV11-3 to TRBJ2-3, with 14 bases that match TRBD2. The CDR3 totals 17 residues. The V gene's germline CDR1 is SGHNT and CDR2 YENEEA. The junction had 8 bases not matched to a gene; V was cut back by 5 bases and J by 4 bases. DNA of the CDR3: TGTGCCAGCAGCCTGGGACTAGCGGGAGATCGGGCAGATACGCAGTATTTT. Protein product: CASSLGLAGDRADTQYF.

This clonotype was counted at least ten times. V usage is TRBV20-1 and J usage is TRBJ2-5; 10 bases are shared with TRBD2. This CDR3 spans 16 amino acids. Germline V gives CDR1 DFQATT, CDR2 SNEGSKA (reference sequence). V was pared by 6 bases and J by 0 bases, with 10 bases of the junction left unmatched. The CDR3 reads CSAPTPSGRDQETQYF. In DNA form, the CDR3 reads TGCAGTGCACCTACCCCTAGCGGGAGAGACCAAGAGACCCAGTACTTC.

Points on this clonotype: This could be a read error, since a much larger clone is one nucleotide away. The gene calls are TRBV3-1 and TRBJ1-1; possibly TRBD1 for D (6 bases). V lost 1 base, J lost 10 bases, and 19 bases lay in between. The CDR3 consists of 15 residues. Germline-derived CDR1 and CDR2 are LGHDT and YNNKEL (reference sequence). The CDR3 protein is CASSQVNRVGSGAFF. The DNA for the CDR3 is TGTGCCAGCAGCCAAGTTAACAGGGTAGGGTCTGGAGCTTTCTTT. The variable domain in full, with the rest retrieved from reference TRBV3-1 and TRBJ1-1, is DTAVSQTPKYLVTQMGNDKSIKCEQNLGHDTMYWYKQDSKKFLKIMFSYNNKELIINETVPNRFSPKSPDKAHLNLHINSLELGDSAVYFCASSQVNRVGSGAFFGQGTRLTVV.

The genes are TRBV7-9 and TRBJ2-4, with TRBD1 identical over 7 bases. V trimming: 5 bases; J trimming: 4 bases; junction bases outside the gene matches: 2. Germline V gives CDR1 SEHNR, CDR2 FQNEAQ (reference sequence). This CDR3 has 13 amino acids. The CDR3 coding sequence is TGTGCCAGCAGCACGGGACAGAAAAACATTCAGTACTTC. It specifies CASSTGQKNIQYF.

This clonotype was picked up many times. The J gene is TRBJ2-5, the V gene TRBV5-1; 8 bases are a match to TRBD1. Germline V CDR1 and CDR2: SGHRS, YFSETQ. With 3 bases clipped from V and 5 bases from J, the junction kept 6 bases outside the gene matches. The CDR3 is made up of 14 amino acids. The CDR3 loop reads CASSSRTGQETQYF. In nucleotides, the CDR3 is TGCGCCAGCAGCTCGCGGACAGGGCAGGAGACCCAGTACTTC.

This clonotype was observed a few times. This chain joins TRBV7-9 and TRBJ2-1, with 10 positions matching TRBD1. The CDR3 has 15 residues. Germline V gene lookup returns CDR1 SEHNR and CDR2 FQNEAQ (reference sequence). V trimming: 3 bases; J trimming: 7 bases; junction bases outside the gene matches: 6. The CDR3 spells CASSFIGTGANEQFF. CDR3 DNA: TGTGCCAGCAGCTTCATCGGGACAGGGGCTAATGAGCAGTTCTTC.

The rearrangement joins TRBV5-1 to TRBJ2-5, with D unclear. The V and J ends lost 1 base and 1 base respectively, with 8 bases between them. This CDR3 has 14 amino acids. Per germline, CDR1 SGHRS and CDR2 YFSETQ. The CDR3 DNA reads TGCGCCAGCAGCTTGATGCGGTCCCAAGAGACCCAGTACTTC. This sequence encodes CASSLMRSQETQYF.

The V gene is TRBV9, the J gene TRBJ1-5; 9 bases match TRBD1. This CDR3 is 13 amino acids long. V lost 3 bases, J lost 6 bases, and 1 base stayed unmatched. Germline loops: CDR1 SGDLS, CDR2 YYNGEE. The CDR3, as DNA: TGTGCCAGCAGCGAGGGACAGGGTCAGCCCCAGCATTTT. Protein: CASSEGQGQPQHF. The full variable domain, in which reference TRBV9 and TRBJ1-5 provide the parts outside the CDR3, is DSGVTQTPKHLITATGQRVTLRCSPRSGDLSVYWYQQSLDQGLQFLIQYYNGEERAKGNILERFSAQQFPDLHSELNLSSLELGDSALYFCASSEGQGQPQHFGDGTRLSIL.

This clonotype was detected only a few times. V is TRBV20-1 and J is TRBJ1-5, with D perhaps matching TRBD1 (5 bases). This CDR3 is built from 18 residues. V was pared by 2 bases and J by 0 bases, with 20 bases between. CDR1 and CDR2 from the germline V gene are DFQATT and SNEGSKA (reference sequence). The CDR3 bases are TGCAGTGCTAGACTTACACAGGTGGGGGGGTATAGCAATCAGCCCCAGCATTTT. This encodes CSARLTQVGGYSNQPQHF.

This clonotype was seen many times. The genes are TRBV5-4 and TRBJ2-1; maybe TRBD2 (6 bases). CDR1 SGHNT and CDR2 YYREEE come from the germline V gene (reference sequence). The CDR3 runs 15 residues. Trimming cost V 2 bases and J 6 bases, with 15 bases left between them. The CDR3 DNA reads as TGTGCCAGCAGCTTTTGGGACTCCATCCCCAATGAGCAGTTCTTC. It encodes CASSFWDSIPNEQFF.

The CDR3 coding sequence is TGTGCCAGCAGCTTATCTTCCGGGAGTAATAGGTACGAGCAGTACTTC. The encoded protein is CASSLSSGSNRYEQYF. The rearrangement links TRBV7-8 to TRBJ2-7, with D possibly being TRBD2 (6 bases). V shed 2 bases and J shed 4 bases, with 18 bases lying between them. Germline V gene data show CDR1 as SGHVS and CDR2 as FQNEAQ. The CDR3 is made up of 16 amino acids.

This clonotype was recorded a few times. The CDR3: CASSSGLAGRSSYEQYF. In DNA form, the CDR3 reads TGTGCCAGCAGCTCCGGACTAGCGGGACGTAGCTCCTACGAGCAGTACTTC. This sequence joins TRBV7-2 and TRBJ2-7; 12 bases align to TRBD2. The CDR3 has 17 residues. V was pared by 4 bases and J by 0 bases, with 7 bases of the junction left unmatched. Germline CDR1 and CDR2: SGHTA and FQGNSA.

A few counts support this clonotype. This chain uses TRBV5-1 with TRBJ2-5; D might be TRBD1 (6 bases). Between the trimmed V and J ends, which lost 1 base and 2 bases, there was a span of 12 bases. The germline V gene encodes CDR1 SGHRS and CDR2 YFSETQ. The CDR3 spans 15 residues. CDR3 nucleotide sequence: TGCGCCAGCAGCTTGAGGGGACATCCGCAAGAGACCCAGTACTTC. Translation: CASSLRGHPQETQYF.

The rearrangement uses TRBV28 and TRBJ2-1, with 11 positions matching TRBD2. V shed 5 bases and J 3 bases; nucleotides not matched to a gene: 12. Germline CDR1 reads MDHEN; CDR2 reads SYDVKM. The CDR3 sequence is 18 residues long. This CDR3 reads CASSPTSGISTGYNEQFF. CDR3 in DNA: TGTGCCAGCAGTCCGACTAGCGGGATAAGTACGGGCTACAATGAGCAGTTCTTC.

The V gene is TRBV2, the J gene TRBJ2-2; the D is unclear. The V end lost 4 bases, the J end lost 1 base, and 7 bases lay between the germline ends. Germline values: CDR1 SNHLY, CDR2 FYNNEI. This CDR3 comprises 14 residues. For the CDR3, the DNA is TGTGCCAGCAGTGGGCCCAAGAACACCGGGGAGCTGTTTTTT. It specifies CASSGPKNTGELFF.

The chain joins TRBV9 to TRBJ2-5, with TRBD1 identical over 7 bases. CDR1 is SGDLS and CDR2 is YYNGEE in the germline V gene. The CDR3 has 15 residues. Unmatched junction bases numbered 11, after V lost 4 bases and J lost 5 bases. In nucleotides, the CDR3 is TGTGCCAGCAGCTTTCGGGACAGTCTCTGGGAGACCCAGTACTTC. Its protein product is CASSFRDSLWETQYF.